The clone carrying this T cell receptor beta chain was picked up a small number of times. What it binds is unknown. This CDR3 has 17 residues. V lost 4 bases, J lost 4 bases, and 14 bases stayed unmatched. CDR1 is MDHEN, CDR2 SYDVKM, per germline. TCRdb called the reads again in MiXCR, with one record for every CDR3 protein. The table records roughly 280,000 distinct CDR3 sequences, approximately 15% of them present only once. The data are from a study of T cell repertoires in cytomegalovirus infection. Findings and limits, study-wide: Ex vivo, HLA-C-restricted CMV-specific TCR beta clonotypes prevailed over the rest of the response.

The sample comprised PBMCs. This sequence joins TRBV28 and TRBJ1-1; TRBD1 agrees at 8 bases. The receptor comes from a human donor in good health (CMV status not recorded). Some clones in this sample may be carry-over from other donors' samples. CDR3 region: CASSSLGTGKYRTEAFF. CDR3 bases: TGTGCCAGCAGTTCCCTCGGGACAGGAAAATACCGCACTGAAGCTTTCTTT.